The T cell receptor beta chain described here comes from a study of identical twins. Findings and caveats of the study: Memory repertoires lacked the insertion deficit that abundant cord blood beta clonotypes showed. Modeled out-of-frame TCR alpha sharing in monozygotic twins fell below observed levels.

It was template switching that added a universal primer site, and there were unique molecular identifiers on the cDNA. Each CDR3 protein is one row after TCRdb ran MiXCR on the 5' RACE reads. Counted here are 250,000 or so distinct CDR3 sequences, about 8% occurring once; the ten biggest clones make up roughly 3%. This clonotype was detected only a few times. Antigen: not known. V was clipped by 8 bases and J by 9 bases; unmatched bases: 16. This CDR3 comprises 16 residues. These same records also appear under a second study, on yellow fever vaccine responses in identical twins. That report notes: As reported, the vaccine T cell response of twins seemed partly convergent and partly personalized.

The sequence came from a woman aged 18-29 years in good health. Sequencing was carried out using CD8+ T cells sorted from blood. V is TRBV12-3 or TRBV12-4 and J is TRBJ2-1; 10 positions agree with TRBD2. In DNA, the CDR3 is TGTGCCAGCCATAAATGGGCTAGCGGGAGTAGCGTTGAGCAGTTCTTC. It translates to CASHKWASGSSVEQFF.